This T cell receptor (beta chain) was captured by sequencing in a study of T-cell reconstitution after alpha-beta-depleted transplantation in children. Germline trimming cut 5 bases from V and 5 bases from J; bases unmatched to any gene: 3. Germline V CDR1 and CDR2: MNHEY, SMNVEV (reference sequence). There are 12 residues in the CDR3. Preparation of the TCRbeta library used unique molecular identifiers. TCRdb re-analysed the PCR reads in MiXCR, keeping a single row per CDR3 protein. Here the sample spans about 690,000 distinct CDR3 sequences, roughly 15% being singletons. This clonotype occurred many times.

The V call is TRBV27, the J call TRBJ2-7, with TRBD1 matching 7 bases. The sequencing here drew on PBMCs from the stem cell graft donor, taken from the stem cell graft. The receptor was isolated from a human donor who donated a stem cell graft to a child with acute myeloid leukemia. The DNA for the CDR3 is TGTGCCAGCAGTACGAGGGGGCACGAGCAGTACTTC. Protein: CASSTRGHEQYF.